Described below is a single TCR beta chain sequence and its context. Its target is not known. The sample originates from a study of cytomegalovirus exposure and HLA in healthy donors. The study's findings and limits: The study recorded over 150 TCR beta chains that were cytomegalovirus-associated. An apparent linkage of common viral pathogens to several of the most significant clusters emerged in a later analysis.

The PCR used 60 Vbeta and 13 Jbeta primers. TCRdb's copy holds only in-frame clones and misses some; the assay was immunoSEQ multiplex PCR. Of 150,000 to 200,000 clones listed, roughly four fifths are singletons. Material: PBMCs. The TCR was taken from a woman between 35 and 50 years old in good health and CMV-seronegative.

DNA for the CDR3: TGTGCCAGCAGCCAGACAGGGGGCGTTGAGCAGTTCTTC. Amino acid sequence: CASSQTGGVEQFF. The chain couples TRBV7-8 to TRBJ2-1, with TRBD1 matching over 10 bases. V gave up 5 bases and J gave up 9 bases; unmatched junction bases: 4. The CDR3 has 13 amino acids. Looked up from germline, CDR1 is SGHVS and CDR2 is FQNEAQ. Filled out from reference TRBV7-8 and TRBJ2-1, the complete variable domain reads GAGVSQSPRYKVAKRGQDVALRCDPISGHVSLFWYQQALGQGPEFLTYFQNEAQLDKSGLPSDRFFAERPEGSVSTLKIQRTQQEDSAVYLCASSQTGGVEQFFGPGTRLTVL.